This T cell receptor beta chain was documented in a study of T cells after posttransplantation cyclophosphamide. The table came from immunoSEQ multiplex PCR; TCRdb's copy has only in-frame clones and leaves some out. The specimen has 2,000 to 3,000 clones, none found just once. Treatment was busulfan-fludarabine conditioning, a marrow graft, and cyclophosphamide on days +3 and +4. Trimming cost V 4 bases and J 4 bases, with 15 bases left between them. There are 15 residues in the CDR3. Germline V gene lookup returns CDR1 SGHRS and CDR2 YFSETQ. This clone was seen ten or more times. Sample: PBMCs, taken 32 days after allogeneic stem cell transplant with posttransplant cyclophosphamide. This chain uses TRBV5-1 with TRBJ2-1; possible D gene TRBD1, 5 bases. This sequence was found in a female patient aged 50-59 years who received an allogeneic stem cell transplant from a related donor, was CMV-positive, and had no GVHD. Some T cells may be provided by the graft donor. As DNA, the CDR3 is TGCGCCAGCAGCATCAGGGAAAGGGTTTACAATGAGCAGTTCTTC. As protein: CASSIRERVYNEQFF. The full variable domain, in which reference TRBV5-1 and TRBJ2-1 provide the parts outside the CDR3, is KAGVTQTPRYLIKTRGQQVTLSCSPISGHRSVSWYQQTPGQGLQFLFEYFSETQRNKGNFPGRFSGRQFSNSRSEMNVSTLELGDSALYLCASSIRERVYNEQFFGPGTRLTVL.